Following are 3 T cell receptor beta chains from one sample sequenced in a study of blood T cell repertoires in COVID-19. TCRdb's copy holds only in-frame clones and misses some; the assay was immunoSEQ multiplex PCR. The sample shows some 140,000 clones, approximately 88% of them seen only once. The sequencing input was PBMCs or T cells enriched from blood (not recorded which). Receptors originate from a man aged 35 to 55 with acute COVID-19.

DNA for the CDR3: TGCGCCAGCAGGGAGGGCCCGTACACCGGGGAGCTGTTTTTT. Its protein is CASREGPYTGELFF. The chain has TRBV5-1 and TRBJ2-2, with a weak D call TRBD2 (6 bases). V was shortened by 5 bases and J by 3 bases, with 11 bases between the two germline ends. The CDR3 runs 14 residues. The V gene's germline CDR1 is SGHRS and CDR2 YFSETQ.

The rearrangement joins TRBV10-3 to TRBJ2-2; TRBD1 matches 7 bases. Germline values: CDR1 ENHRY, CDR2 SYGVKD. The CDR3 length is 14 residues. The chain's CDR3 is CARKGAGNTGELFF. The CDR3 DNA sequence: TGTGCTCGCAAGGGGGCGGGGAACACCGGGGAGCTGTTTTTT.

V gene TRBV28 combines with J gene TRBJ1-1; a weak D match, TRBD1 (6 bases). The ends were cut back, 2 bases at V and 3 bases at J, with 19 bases in the middle. The CDR3 sequence is 17 residues long. Looked up from germline, CDR1 is MDHEN and CDR2 is SYDVKM. The CDR3 here is CASSLRLGNRAYTEAFF. The CDR3, as DNA: TGTGCCAGCAGTTTAAGATTGGGAAACAGGGCGTACACTGAAGCTTTCTTT.